The 29 T cell receptor beta chains reported below all come from one sample, sequenced in a study of early T cells in non-severe SARS-CoV-2 infection. TCRdb itself ran the 5' RACE reads through MiXCR, one entry per CDR3 protein. Seen here are some 40,000 distinct CDR3 sequences, roughly 5% observed once, and the top ten hold 6% to 7%. The sample in question was whole blood, obtained at baseline. These receptors originate from an adult who was a healthcare worker with PCR-confirmed SARS-CoV-2 infection or an uninfected control (not recorded which).

This clonotype appeared many times. The V gene is TRBV12-3 or TRBV12-4, the J gene TRBJ2-5, with 15 bases lining up with TRBD2. This CDR3 comprises 17 residues. V lost 5 bases, J lost 4 bases, and 8 bases stayed unmatched. In DNA form, the CDR3 reads TGTGCCAGCAGTCCCCCAGGACTAGCGGGAGGGCTAGAGACCCAGTACTTC. Translated, it gives CASSPPGLAGGLETQYF.

This clonotype was counted ten times or more. This rearrangement joins TRBV20-1 to TRBJ2-1; 8 bases align to TRBD2. Losses at the gene ends were 0 bases for V and 6 bases for J; bases not matched to a gene: 7. Germline assignment: CDR1 DFQATT and CDR2 SNEGSKA (reference sequence). This CDR3 has 15 residues. The CDR3 nucleotides read TGCAGTGCTAGAGATAACCGGGAGGGTCGCAATGAGCAGTTCTTC. Translated: CSARDNREGRNEQFF.

This clonotype has a handful of counts. The rearrangement links TRBV7-6 to TRBJ2-2; D possibly corresponds to TRBD1 (6 bases). The CDR3 is made up of 17 amino acids. Germline loops: CDR1 SGHVS, CDR2 FNYEAQ. V was clipped by 3 bases and J by 1 base, with 15 bases between them. CDR3 residues: CASSFRPGTRNTGELFF. CDR3 in DNA: TGTGCCAGCAGCTTCCGTCCCGGGACAAGGAACACCGGGGAGCTGTTTTTT.

As concerns this clonotype: A much larger clonotype is one base distant, so this may be a read error. V is TRBV28 and J is TRBJ1-2; weak D call: TRBD1 (5 bases). This CDR3 has 15 residues. Trimming pared 10 bases from V and 1 base from J, leaving 19 bases between. Germline assignment: CDR1 MDHEN and CDR2 SYDVKM. The CDR3 spells CANRPPGAINYGYTF. The CDR3 coding sequence is TGTGCCAACAGACCCCCTGGGGCCATTAACTATGGCTACACCTTC.

The chain joins TRBV5-1 to TRBJ2-1; D is possibly TRBD1 or TRBD2 (6 bases each). CDR3 length: 15 residues. Trimming removed 4 bases from V and 9 bases from J, with 20 bases in between. Germline V gives CDR1 SGHRS, CDR2 YFSETQ. The CDR3 DNA reads TGCGCCAGCAGCCCACAGGGAGGTAATTCGGGTGAGCAGTTCTTC. Translated, it gives CASSPQGGNSGEQFF.

The chain links TRBV10-3 to TRBJ2-3; D not certain. CDR1 is ENHRY, CDR2 SYGVKD, per germline. Trimming took off 3 bases at V and 3 bases at J, with 1 base between the two ends. The CDR3 is 11 amino acids. The CDR3 nucleotides read TGTGCCATCAGTGAAACAGATACGCAGTATTTT. Translated: CAISETDTQYF.

The table lists this clonotype with a few counts. V is TRBV7-9 and J is TRBJ2-7; D may be TRBD1 (5 bases). The germline V gene encodes CDR1 SEHNR and CDR2 FQNEAQ (reference sequence). The CDR3 sequence is 14 residues long. The V end was cut by 4 bases, the J end by 3 bases, with 13 bases between. The CDR3 loop reads CASSSTGSRYEQYF. The CDR3 DNA reads TGTGCCAGCAGCTCCACAGGATCCCGCTACGAGCAGTACTTC.

This clonotype was seen many times. This rearrangement joins TRBV20-1 to TRBJ2-7, with a tentative D call TRBD2 (5 bases). The CDR3 is 13 residues long. The germline V and J ends were trimmed by 3 bases and 4 bases, with 13 bases remaining between them. Per germline, CDR1 DFQATT and CDR2 SNEGSKA (reference sequence). The CDR3 bases are TGCAGTGCTAGTGACGGGAACCCGTACGAGCAGTACTTC. As protein: CSASDGNPYEQYF.

V gene TRBV19 combines with J gene TRBJ2-3, with TRBD2 as a possible D gene (5 bases). Trimming pared 5 bases from V and 2 bases from J, leaving 14 bases between. From germline, CDR1 is LNHDA and CDR2 SQIVND (reference sequence). CDR3 length: 15 amino acids. The CDR3 DNA reads TGTGCCAGTAGTGGATGGACTCGATACACAGATACGCAGTATTTT. Translation: CASSGWTRYTDTQYF.

At least ten counts were recorded for this clonotype. The chain joins TRBV24-1 to TRBJ2-7, with D uncertain. Deletions cut 6 bases from V and 2 bases from J, with 10 bases between. Germline V lookup: CDR1 KGHDR, CDR2 SFDVKD. This CDR3 spans 13 amino acids. The CDR3 sequence is CATSFVKAYEQYV. In DNA, the CDR3 is TGTGCCACCAGTTTCGTCAAGGCCTACGAGCAGTACGTC.

The J gene is TRBJ2-7, the V gene TRBV13, with 8 bases aligning to TRBD1. Germline CDR1 PRHDT, CDR2 FYEKMQ (reference sequence). This CDR3 spans 14 amino acids. Unmatched junction bases numbered 7, after V lost 5 bases and J lost 4 bases. CDR3 nucleotides: TGTGCCAGCAGCGCGGCAGGGGGCGATTACGAGCAGTACTTC. It yields the protein CASSAAGGDYEQYF.

This clonotype has more than one count but fewer than ten. This chain links TRBV11-2 with TRBJ2-5; 13 positions match TRBD2. The CDR3 is 17 amino acids. Germline loops: CDR1 SGHAT, CDR2 FQNNGV. V lost 5 bases to trimming and J lost 1 base; unmatched junction nucleotides: 7. The CDR3 DNA sequence: TGTGCCAGCAGCCCCGGACTAGCGGGAGAAACCCAAGAGACCCAGTACTTC. This gives the protein CASSPGLAGETQETQYF.

In its sample, this clonotype was seen a few times. The rearrangement uses TRBV5-4 and TRBJ2-3; perhaps TRBD1 as D (5 bases). Germline-derived CDR1 and CDR2 are SGHNT and YYREEE (reference sequence). V dropped 0 bases and J dropped 4 bases, with 12 bases sitting between them. The CDR3 runs 15 residues. CDR3 sequence reads: CASSLAVGAPDTQYF. The CDR3 DNA follows: TGTGCCAGCAGCTTGGCCGTTGGGGCCCCAGATACGCAGTATTTT.

This clonotype was counted ten times or more. The chain joins TRBV5-1 to TRBJ2-1; TRBD2 matches 8 bases. Trimming at V came to 5 bases and at J to 7 bases, leaving 14 bases not matched to a gene. Germline CDR1 reads SGHRS; CDR2 reads YFSETQ. This CDR3 region has 16 residues. The CDR3 DNA reads as TGCGCCAGCAGATACGACCCGGGACTAGGAATAAATGAGCAGTTCTTC. As protein: CASRYDPGLGINEQFF. The entire variable domain, with the rest obtained from reference TRBV5-1 and TRBJ2-1, is as follows: KAGVTQTPRYLIKTRGQQVTLSCSPISGHRSVSWYQQTPGQGLQFLFEYFSETQRNKGNFPGRFSGRQFSNSRSEMNVSTLELGDSALYLCASRYDPGLGINEQFFGPGTRLTVL.

This clonotype has ten or more counts. The chain recombines TRBV24-1 with TRBJ2-1; the match to TRBD2 covers 12 bases. The CDR3 spans 16 residues. Germline-derived CDR1 and CDR2 are KGHDR and SFDVKD. With V trimmed by 4 bases and J by 6 bases, 6 bases remained unmatched. The CDR3 nucleotides are TGTGCCACCAGTGACCCCGGGACTAGCGGGCTCAATGAGCAGTTCTTC. The encoded protein is CATSDPGTSGLNEQFF.

This clonotype was seen repeatedly, ten times or more. V usage is TRBV9 and J usage is TRBJ2-2; D ambiguous. V was cut by 4 bases and J by 6 bases, with 10 bases left in between. Germline CDR1 is SGDLS and CDR2 is YYNGEE. The CDR3 length is 13 residues. The CDR3 spells CASSPRGAGELFF. CDR3 bases: TGTGCCAGCAGCCCCCGAGGCGCCGGGGAGCTGTTTTTT.

This clonotype showed up many times. This chain connects TRBV20-1 to TRBJ2-1, with 13 nucleotides matching TRBD2. The junction had 6 bases not matched to a gene; V was cut back by 6 bases and J by 7 bases. Per germline, CDR1 DFQATT and CDR2 SNEGSKA (reference sequence). The CDR3 loop spans 14 amino acids. CDR3 bases: TGCAGTGCCTATACTAGCGGGAGGGTAAATGAGCAGTTCTTC. Its protein is CSAYTSGRVNEQFF.

This clonotype was detected many times. The chain combines TRBV5-3 with TRBJ2-7; 8 nucleotides align to TRBD2. TRBV5-3 is an open reading frame whose function is uncertain. The CDR3 loop spans 19 amino acids. The junction had 16 bases not matched to a gene; V was cut back by 0 bases and J by 2 bases. The CDR3 is CARSLAEREPTGDTYEQYV. CDR3 bases: TGTGCCAGAAGCTTGGCGGAGCGGGAGCCCACCGGTGACACCTACGAGCAGTACGTC.

This clonotype was observed many times. The chain recombines TRBV6-5 with TRBJ2-7; 10 bases are a match to TRBD1. The germline CDR1 and CDR2 sequences are MNHEY and SVGAGI. With 5 bases clipped from V and 6 bases from J, the junction kept 4 bases outside the gene matches. The CDR3 spans 13 residues. The CDR3 loop is CASSQTGGGEQYF. In DNA form, the CDR3 reads TGTGCCAGCAGTCAGACAGGGGGCGGCGAGCAGTACTTC.

At least ten counts were recorded for this clonotype. The J gene is TRBJ2-3, the V gene TRBV4-2, with 11 bases lining up with TRBD2. V lost 3 bases, J lost 5 bases, and 4 bases stayed unmatched. Germline V lookup: CDR1 LGHNA, CDR2 YNFKEQ. The CDR3 is made up of 15 amino acids. CDR3 residues: CASSQAGLAEDTQYF. The CDR3 DNA reads as TGTGCCAGCAGCCAGGCGGGACTAGCGGAAGATACGCAGTATTTT.

This clonotype is classed as medium-sized. The gene calls are TRBV7-2 and TRBJ2-7; D could derive from TRBD1 or TRBD2 (5 bases each). V was clipped by 5 bases and J by 6 bases, with 14 bases between them. The CDR3 has 13 amino acids. CDR1 is SGHTA and CDR2 is FQGNSA in the germline V gene. CDR3 sequence reads: CASSRRDGTEQYV. The CDR3 DNA sequence: TGTGCCAGCAGCCGCCGGGACGGCACCGAGCAGTACGTC.

This chain connects TRBV4-2 to TRBJ2-2, with D perhaps being TRBD1 or TRBD2 (5 bases each). The length of the CDR3 is 15 residues. Germline-derived CDR1 and CDR2 are LGHNA and YNFKEQ. V dropped 2 bases and J dropped 4 bases, with 11 bases sitting between them. The CDR3: CASSQPRDLTGELFF. Here the CDR3 DNA reads TGTGCCAGCAGCCAACCCCGGGACCTCACCGGGGAGCTGTTTTTT.

This clonotype showed up just a few times. The V and J genes are TRBV11-2 and TRBJ2-3, with 7 bases that match TRBD1. The germline V gene encodes CDR1 SGHAT and CDR2 FQNNGV. J gave up 3 bases and V 3 bases, and 9 bases lay outside the gene matches. The CDR3 covers 16 residues. The CDR3 here is CASSLNRGRRTDTQYF. CDR3 nucleotide sequence: TGTGCCAGCAGCTTGAACAGGGGTCGGAGGACAGATACGCAGTATTTT.

This clonotype was detected many times. The gene calls are TRBV11-3 and TRBJ1-6; tentative D call: TRBD1 (6 bases). Germline assignment: CDR1 SGHNT and CDR2 YENEEA. The CDR3 is 14 amino acids. V was clipped by 3 bases and J by 8 bases, with 11 bases between them. The chain's CDR3 is CASSFGTLDSPLHF. DNA for the CDR3: TGTGCCAGCAGCTTCGGGACACTTGATTCACCCCTCCACTTT.

This clonotype was seen repeatedly, ten times or more. The chain combines TRBV9 with TRBJ2-1; weak D call: TRBD2 (6 bases). This CDR3 comprises 16 residues. Germline CDR1 and CDR2: SGDLS and YYNGEE. V was cut by 3 bases and J by 1 base, with 14 bases left in between. The DNA of the CDR3 is TGTGCCAGCAGCGCTACCTTAGCGGCATCCTACAATGAGCAGTTCTTC. Protein product: CASSATLAASYNEQFF. Full variable domain (missing parts from reference TRBV9 and TRBJ2-1): DSGVTQTPKHLITATGQRVTLRCSPRSGDLSVYWYQQSLDQGLQFLIQYYNGEERAKGNILERFSAQQFPDLHSELNLSSLELGDSALYFCASSATLAASYNEQFFGPGTRLTVL.

This clonotype was counted ten times or more. The gene calls are TRBV13 and TRBJ2-3; TRBD2 matches at 9 bases. Germline V CDR1 and CDR2: PRHDT, FYEKMQ (reference sequence). V lost 4 bases, J lost 2 bases, and 7 bases stayed unmatched. This CDR3 comprises 16 residues. CDR3 in amino acids: CASSSPGLAVTDTQYF. CDR3 nucleotide sequence: TGTGCCAGCAGCTCACCGGGACTAGCAGTCACAGATACGCAGTATTTT.

This clonotype occurred many times. The chain uses TRBV29-1 and TRBJ2-5; tentatively, D is TRBD2 (7 bases). Per germline, CDR1 SQVTM and CDR2 ANQGSEA. This CDR3 comprises 15 residues. V lost 3 bases and J lost 0, with 14 bases in between. The CDR3 nucleotides read TGCAGCGTTGAGGGGGCTAGCGGTAACCAAGAGACCCAGTACTTC. It yields the protein CSVEGASGNQETQYF.

This clonotype was recorded many times. V usage is TRBV2 and J usage is TRBJ2-2, with D unclear. Germline CDR1 reads SNHLY; CDR2 reads FYNNEI. The V end was cut by 6 bases, the J end by 4 bases, with 15 bases between. The CDR3 contains 15 residues. CDR3 loop: CASRLGFASTGELFF. CDR3 coding DNA: TGTGCCAGCAGACTGGGGTTCGCGAGCACCGGGGAGCTGTTTTTT. The variable domain in full, with the rest retrieved from reference TRBV2 and TRBJ2-2, is EPEVTQTPSHQVTQMGQEVILRCVPISNHLYFYWYRQILGQKVEFLVSFYNNEISEKSEIFDDQFSVERPDGSNFTLKIRSTKLEDSAMYFCASRLGFASTGELFFGEGSRLTVL.

This clonotype was detected many times. This chain links TRBV19 with TRBJ2-5; D possibly corresponds to TRBD2 (5 bases). This CDR3 spans 13 amino acids. Germline CDR1 LNHDA, CDR2 SQIVND (reference sequence). The germline V and J ends were trimmed by 3 bases and 1 base, with 6 bases remaining between them. This chain's CDR3 is CASSMDFQETQYF. The CDR3 bases are TGTGCCAGTAGTATGGACTTCCAAGAGACCCAGTACTTC.